Following are 2 T cell receptor beta chains from one sample sequenced in a study of T-cell reconstitution after alpha-beta-depleted transplantation in children (dated by TCRdb to the mid-2010s). In the paper's terms, the treatment or condition label means: allogeneic hematopoietic cell transplantation with graft depleted of TCRalphabeta T cells and CD19 B cells. Receptor amplification or capture employed PCR. The instrument was an Illumina HiSeq 2500. TCR libraries were prepared with molecular barcoding, using unique molecular identifiers to normalize TCRbeta repertoire quantification. TCRdb itself trimmed the public reads at Q25 with fastp, ran MiXCR and retained productive beta chains. Records with the same CDR3 protein are collapsed into one entry carrying the most frequent genes and DNA. The sample contains about 980,000 distinct CDR3 sequences, 25% to 35% of them found a single time. The ten top clones hold about 28% of the sample.

This specimen was PBMCs, mostly from graft donor cells, taken 360 days after TCRalphabeta/CD19-depleted stem cell transplant. The receptors originated from a boy in the first two years of life who had a stem cell transplant for SCID, so the T cells may come from the graft donor.

This clonotype was found a few times. The rearrangement joins TRBV5-5 to TRBJ1-1; D ambiguous. The CDR3 totals 15 residues. The ends were cut back, 4 bases at V and 5 bases at J, with 18 bases in the middle. Germline CDR1 and CDR2: SGHKS and YYEKEE (reference sequence). The CDR3 loop reads CASSPQFGPTTEAFF. The CDR3 DNA sequence: TGTGCCAGCAGCCCCCAGTTTGGACCGACGACTGAAGCTTTCTTT.

The CDR3 spells CASSLAGRNTDTQYF. The CDR3 bases are TGTGCCAGCAGCTTAGCGGGGCGAAACACAGATACGCAGTATTTT. The chain links TRBV2 to TRBJ2-3, with 8 bases identical to TRBD2. CDR3 size: 15 residues. Germline CDR1 and CDR2: SNHLY and FYNNEI. The ends lost 6 bases at V and 2 bases at J; junction bases unmatched: 7.